The T cell receptor beta chain under discussion was sequenced for a study of preoperative IRX-2 immunotherapy in early breast cancer. Treatment indicated: preoperative locoregional IRX-2 cytokine immunotherapy. Preoperative locoregional IRX-2 cytokine immunotherapy was tested in the phase Ib source study. Profiled with immunoSEQ multiplex PCR; TCRdb holds only in-frame clones, not every one. The sample shows under 35,000 clones, 70% to 85% of them seen only once. The CDR3 has 13 residues. CDR1 MDHEN and CDR2 SYDVKM come from the germline V gene. V gave up 7 bases and J gave up 2 bases, with 8 bases separating them.

This sequence joins TRBV28 and TRBJ2-2, with D hard to call. The receptor was derived from a human donor with breast cancer. Sample collection was performed from a patient treated with IRX-2 immunotherapy. The CDR3 spells CASKAPNTGELFF. The CDR3 DNA reads as TGTGCCAGCAAGGCGCCCAACACCGGGGAGCTGTTTTTT. Complete variable domain (other parts from reference TRBV28 and TRBJ2-2): DVKVTQSSRYLVKRTGEKVFLECVQDMDHENMFWYRQDPGLGLRLIYFSYDVKMKEKGDIPEGYSVSREKKERFSLILESASTNQTSMYLCASKAPNTGELFFGEGSRLTVL.